This T cell receptor (beta chain) is from a study of CD8 T cells in Susac syndrome (dated by TCRdb to between 2019 and 2020). Looking at the study overall: Of the Susac syndrome patients who were sequenced, roughly 8 were in clinical remission while roughly six had clinically active disease. Susac syndrome patients were therapy-naive, on corticosteroids (some also receiving IVIg), or on IVIg alone at blood withdrawal. Repertoire sequencing was used to test whether CD8+ T cell activation and differentiation in Susac syndrome was antigen driven. Clonality of the CD8+ T cell repertoire was compared between around eleven healthy donors, approximately 14 Susac syndrome patients and under 19 multiple sclerosis patients. Results and caveats for the whole study, not just this receptor: Sixteen and five Susac-specific public clones were found in the total CD8+ and CD8+ TEMRA repertoires, respectively. The TCR sequencing and HLA analysis was acknowledged to have included a relatively small number of individuals. Susac syndrome CD8+ repertoires showed clonal expansion, highest in CD8+ TEMRA cells and greater in clinically active than remitting patients.

RNA was extracted using the RNeasy kit, and about 0.5 to 1 ug of the RNA was reverse transcribed with random hexamers. The immunoSEQ multiplex PCR assay, covering 54 Vbeta and 13 Jbeta segments, was used to amplify TCR beta CDR3 regions. PCR amplification bias was corrected using a synthetic template baseline for primer optimization and computational correction. On the study's bioinformatics: Reads were annotated to V, D and J genes according to IMGT and were analyzed with immunoSEQ Analyzer, with only productive sequences retained. Clonality was computed as one minus Shannon entropy normalized by log2 of the number of productive unique sequences. For each patient and control, public and private clones were evaluated within the 100 most prevalent clones. A clone was defined as Susac-specific if it was absent from the healthy and MS cohorts, from 1052 published viral clones and from other ImmuneACCESS disease sequences. Through fastp at Q25 and MiXCR, TCRdb rebuilt clones from the public reads, retaining in-frame beta chains. Rows are unified per CDR3 protein, each entry keeping the most common DNA and genes. Clone size and V and J calls follow TCRdb, not the original study. The sample contains fewer than 95,000 distinct CDR3 sequences, approximately 96% of them found a single time. Of the sample, 0.55% to 0.8% is held by the ten largest clones.

High-throughput TCR beta sequencing profiled peripheral blood CD8+ and CD4+ T cells from healthy donors, Susac syndrome patients and multiple sclerosis patients. Susac syndrome patients met recently defined diagnostic criteria for definite or probable disease. CD8+ TEMRA cells were enriched by FACS, while bulk CD8+ and CD4+ T cells were purified by magnetic negative isolation. Blood was collected in EDTA tubes and processed within 24 hours, with PBMCs isolated through density gradient centrifugation. PBMCs intended for TCR sequencing were frozen in liquid nitrogen and were later thawed in a 37 degrees C water bath. A purity of at least 90% was achieved for sorted or isolated CD4+, CD8+ and CD8+ TEMRA cells. Per the germline V gene (reference sequence), SGHNT is the CDR1 and YYREEE is the CDR2. The CDR3 goes from the cysteine to the phenylalanine over 13 residues. The kept DNA is CDR3 alone, 39 bases in frame from the first base. A distance of 11 bases separates the germline ends of V and J, which lose 4 bases and 4 bases respectively.

About this clonotype: The target of this receptor is not known. Per-base quality was not reported, and no clone a single base away is much larger than it.

The sequence was obtained from a human donor with Susac syndrome. Sequenced sample: CD8+ T cells from PBMCs. This receptor chain uses TRBV5-4 and TRBJ1-2, with the D gene call left open. The DNA reads as follows: TGTGCCAGCAGCCTCCGGCCTTCCTATGGCTACACCTTC. The translation is CASSLRPSYGYTF.